The entry below gives a single TCR beta chain sequence along with its context. The Seattle patients joined while their infection was active and were tracked longitudinally afterward. The assay was immunoSEQ multiplex PCR, and TCRdb's table has in-frame clones only and misses some. The table includes fewer than 85,000 clones, roughly three quarters detected once. Per germline, CDR1 KGHSH and CDR2 LQKENI. The CDR3 runs to 14 residues. V dropped 6 bases and J dropped 4; count of bases not matched to a gene: 9. This entry comes from a study of blood T cell repertoires in COVID-19. Looking at the study overall: In each case, the material was cDNA or gDNA derived from T cells, B-cell-depleted T cells, or PBMCs.

The sequence came from a man between 65 and 85 years old with COVID-19, enrolled during active disease. Input material: peripheral blood. The chain employs TRBV18 and TRBJ2-7; 7 nucleotides align to TRBD2. CDR3: CASSLAELEYEQYF. The CDR3 bases are TGTGCCAGCTCTCTAGCGGAGCTCGAGTACGAGCAGTACTTC.